This T cell receptor (beta chain) was found in a study of response to subunit inactivated influenza vaccine. TCRdb re-called the RT-PCR reads with MiXCR, one entry per CDR3 protein. This table holds 590,000 or so distinct CDR3 sequences, about 14% found once. V lost 7 bases, J lost 1 base, and 10 bases stayed unmatched. CDR3 size: 17 residues. The TCR comes from a man in his forties or fifties who received an inactivated influenza vaccine. This specimen consisted of PBMCs from blood, obtained 14 to 15 days before vaccination. The chain links TRBV12-3 or TRBV12-4 to TRBJ2-3, with 11 bases lining up with TRBD2. CDR3 sequence: CASNRIAGGPGTDTQYF. In nucleotides, the CDR3 is TGTGCCAGCAACCGAATAGCGGGGGGGCCGGGCACAGATACGCAGTATTTT.